This TCR beta chain was found in a study of cytomegalovirus exposure and HLA in healthy donors. Sequencing used immunoSEQ multiplex PCR; TCRdb keeps in-frame clones, though not all of them. The sample includes 150,000 to 180,000 clones, around 88% of them seen just once. This CDR3 region has 16 residues. Germline CDR1 and CDR2: MNHEY and SMNVEV (reference sequence). Trimming at V came to 0 bases and at J to 9 bases, leaving 7 bases not matched to a gene. The specimen sequenced was PBMCs. This clonotype was sampled from a man younger than 30 in good health and CMV-seropositive. The rearrangement uses TRBV27 and TRBJ2-3; 12 nucleotides match TRBD2. The CDR3 here is CASSLSRLAGVATQYF. The CDR3 DNA reads as TGTGCCAGCAGTTTATCCAGACTAGCGGGAGTAGCCACGCAGTATTTT.